The following is a TCR beta chain sequence with its context. Its antigen remains unknown. These data originate in a study of cytomegalovirus exposure and HLA in healthy donors. Broader study findings: Later on, an analysis tied about 17,000 TCR beta sequences to HLA alleles at 0.05 false discovery rate.

Researchers ran the PCR with 60 Vbeta and 13 Jbeta primers. Sequencing was performed with immunoSEQ multiplex PCR; in TCRdb, only in-frame clones are kept and a portion is missing. The profile shows around 200,000 clones, approximately 84% of them singletons. There are 14 residues in the CDR3. V lost 10 bases to trimming and J lost 2 bases; unmatched junction nucleotides: 11. The germline V gene encodes CDR1 SNHLY and CDR2 FYNNEI. Material for sequencing was PBMCs. The receptor's source is a woman aged 40 to 50 in good health and CMV-seronegative. The rearrangement links TRBV2 to TRBJ2-7, with TRBD2 identical over 7 bases. The CDR3 DNA reads TGTGCCACCGACTTTGCGGGGGATACCTACGAGCAGTACTTC. This codes for CATDFAGDTYEQYF.